This T cell receptor (beta chain) was captured by sequencing in a study of cytomegalovirus exposure and HLA in healthy donors. Broader study findings: The study found most TCR sequences rare, yet found some public TCRs in many donors. Among TCR beta chains, those listed as cytomegalovirus-associated numbered around 160. Donors were assumed by presence/absence analyses to have roughly uniform sequencing depth.

13 Jbeta primers and 60 Vbeta primers were used for the PCR. Per the authors' pipeline: It was a later analysis that counted approximately 81 million unique TCR beta chains, of which around 11 million were shared. Generated by immunoSEQ multiplex PCR, the TCRdb table keeps only in-frame clones and is missing some. The D gene and trimming were derived from the DNA, and the V and J assignments and clone size from that table. This table holds approximately 150,000 clones, 55% to 85% found once. Germline V gene data show CDR1 as MGHDK and CDR2 as SYGVNS. The CDR3 runs 13 residues. A remark on this clone: The antigen remains unidentified. A junction end diverges from the germline sequence, so it may reflect a read error.

The source is a man aged 40-49 years in good health and CMV-seronegative. The gene calls are TRBV25-1 and TRBJ2-1; D unresolved. Sequenced sample: PBMCs. CDR3 nucleotide sequence: TGTGCCAGCAGCGCTACCACCTACCATGAGCAGTTCTTC. As protein: CASSATTYHEQFF.